The clone carrying this TCR beta chain has a handful of counts. Its antigen remains unknown. As to treatment: oral pan-JAK inhibitor, 5-10 mg twice daily. Per germline, CDR1 SGHTA and CDR2 FQGNSA. The junction had 4 bases not matched to a gene; V was cut back by 5 bases and J by 2 bases. This CDR3 region has 14 residues. These data are taken from a study of CD8+ T cells in alopecia areata. The wider study: Treated patients were given 5 to 10 mg oral tofacitinib twice daily. Severity in treated patients was scored by percentage of scalp area affected. Study conclusions and caveats: Affected lesional scalp, above all in alopecia totalis/universalis, was more clonal than normal scalp.

TCR sequencing used cDNA made by reverse transcription of extracted RNA. Here immunoSEQ multiplex PCR was the method, and the copy in TCRdb shows in-frame clones only, minus some. The sample contains roughly 200,000 clones, roughly three fifths of which appear only once. This receptor was taken from a human donor with alopecia areata. The material sequenced was CD4+ T cells sorted from blood, taken at week 4, from a patient treated with tofacitinib. The chain recombines TRBV7-2 with TRBJ2-5; 8 bases line up with TRBD1. The CDR3 reads CASSIRTGQETQYF. The CDR3 DNA follows: TGTGCCAGCAGCATCCGGACAGGGCAAGAGACCCAGTACTTC.